The 12 T cell receptor beta chains reported below all come from one sample, sequenced in a study of a mutant IDH1 vaccine in newly diagnosed glioma. Measured with immunoSEQ multiplex PCR; TCRdb has only the in-frame clones, and not every one. The data contain about 50,000 clones, over 70% of them singletons. No antigen has been assigned to these receptors. Time point given: week 47, end of study. Each dose of the vaccine consisted of 300 ug of mutant IDH1 20-mer peptide, with topical imiquimod. The source material was PBMCs, sampled from a glioma patient whose treatment included an IDH1 peptide vaccine. The receptors were gathered from a man in his forties or fifties with glioma.

This sequence joins TRBV19 and TRBJ2-2, with 8 positions matching TRBD1. The CDR3 consists of 15 residues. The germline V gene has CDR1 LNHDA and CDR2 SQIVND (reference sequence). The junction had 6 bases not matched to a gene; V was cut back by 6 bases and J by 3 bases. This CDR3 reads CASSPTGVDTGELFF. CDR3 in DNA: TGTGCCAGTAGCCCGACAGGGGTGGACACCGGGGAGCTGTTTTTT.

V usage is TRBV6-4 and J usage is TRBJ2-2; 10 bases are a match to TRBD1. The CDR3 consists of 14 residues. V was clipped by 6 bases and J by 6 bases; unmatched bases: 4. The V gene's germline CDR1 is MRHNA and CDR2 SNTAGT. CDR3 bases: TGTGCCAGCAGATCCGGACAGGGGGCCGGGGAGCTGTTTTTT. The encoded protein is CASRSGQGAGELFF.

CDR3 loop: CASSPGLGRNTIYF. The CDR3 DNA reads as TGTGCCAGCAGCCCAGGGCTTGGGAGAAACACCATATATTTT. This chain joins TRBV7-2 and TRBJ1-3, with a weak D call TRBD1 (5 bases). The V end was cut by 5 bases, the J end by 5 bases, with 13 bases between. There are 14 residues in the CDR3. Germline lookup yields CDR1 SGHTA and CDR2 FQGNSA.

The chain has TRBV6-5 and TRBJ1-2; TRBD1 is a possible D gene (5 bases). Germline-derived CDR1 and CDR2 are MNHEY and SVGAGI. CDR3 length: 13 residues. V lost 8 bases, J lost 4 bases, and 14 bases lay in between. The CDR3 is CASASRASYGYTF. CDR3 DNA: TGTGCCAGCGCCTCCAGGGCTTCCTATGGCTACACCTTC.

Only one count was recorded for this clone. This chain links TRBV13 with TRBJ2-3; D might be TRBD2 (6 bases). This CDR3 contains 16 residues. Trimming shortened V by 5 bases and J by 6 bases, and 21 bases separated the two germline ends. Germline CDR1 PRHDT, CDR2 FYEKMQ (reference sequence). The CDR3 region has the DNA TGTGCCAGCAGCCCCGGAGGGGCGGGGCGGAGGGATACGCAGTATTTT. It encodes CASSPGGAGRRDTQYF.

The chain couples TRBV6-1 to TRBJ1-2, with TRBD1 as a possible D gene (5 bases). The germline V and J ends were trimmed by 9 bases and 4 bases, with 21 bases remaining between them. Germline CDR1 and CDR2: MNHNS and SASEGT. The CDR3 contains 15 residues. The CDR3 sequence: CASTEGWGKGYGYTF. The CDR3 nucleotides read TGTGCCAGTACGGAGGGGTGGGGAAAGGGCTATGGCTACACCTTC.

There are a few counts of this clone. The chain is built from TRBV7-3 and TRBJ2-7; 7 bases match TRBD1. The CDR3 extends over 13 amino acids. With 4 bases clipped from V and 7 bases from J, the junction kept 7 bases outside the gene matches. CDR1 SGHTA and CDR2 FQGTGA come from the germline V gene. Written as DNA, the CDR3 is TGTGCCAGCAGCTCCAGACAGGGCGGGGAGCAGTACTTC. Its protein is CASSSRQGGEQYF.

V and J are TRBV19 and TRBJ1-1; 8 bases line up with TRBD1. This CDR3 has 15 amino acids. Germline trimming cut 3 bases from V and 2 bases from J; bases unmatched to any gene: 5. Germline V gene data show CDR1 as LNHDA and CDR2 as SQIVND (reference sequence). The CDR3 DNA follows: TGTGCCAGTAGTATCCTGGGACAGGCAAACACTGAAGCTTTCTTT. This sequence encodes CASSILGQANTEAFF.

J is TRBJ1-6 and V is TRBV27; D is unresolved. This CDR3 region has 13 residues. Germline V gene data show CDR1 as MNHEY and CDR2 as SMNVEV (reference sequence). Trimming cost V 2 bases and J 6 bases, with 5 bases left between them. The CDR3, as DNA: TGTGCCAGCAGTTTAAGGAGTAATTCACCCCTCCACTTT. It yields the protein CASSLRSNSPLHF.

The rearrangement uses TRBV29-1 and TRBJ1-5; D uncertain. CDR3 length: 13 amino acids. Germline CDR1 and CDR2: SQVTM and ANQGSEA. Trimming took 4 bases from V and 2 from J, leaving 9 bases between them. In DNA, the CDR3 is TGCAGCGTTGCGTGGGAGGGCAATCAGCCCCAGCATTTT. Its protein is CSVAWEGNQPQHF.

The chain links TRBV5-1 to TRBJ1-5, with 7 bases identical to TRBD1. V gave up 2 bases and J gave up 4 bases; unmatched junction bases: 3. The CDR3 runs 14 residues. CDR1 and CDR2 from the germline V gene are SGHRS and YFSETQ. The CDR3, as DNA: TGCGCCAGCAGCTTAGGGGACAGAAATCAGCCCCAGCATTTT. Amino acid sequence: CASSLGDRNQPQHF.

This clone was found a few times. The rearrangement uses TRBV5-6 and TRBJ2-7; the D is unclear. With 4 bases removed from V and 4 bases from J, the gap between germline ends came to 15 bases. There are 14 residues in the CDR3. Germline V lookup: CDR1 SGHDT, CDR2 YYEEEE. Written as DNA, the CDR3 is TGTGCCAGCAGCCTCCTAAACAATCCATACGAGCAGTACTTC. Protein: CASSLLNNPYEQYF.